This is a list of T cell receptor beta chains from one sample in a study of cytomegalovirus exposure and HLA in healthy donors. Some clones are missing from TCRdb's copy, which holds only in-frame ones; the method was immunoSEQ multiplex PCR. The sample shows 200,000 to 250,000 clones, approximately 90% of them seen only once. Sequencing was performed on PBMCs. The receptors were sampled from a woman aged 18-30 years in good health and CMV-seronegative. CDR3s include the opening cysteine and the closing phenylalanine or tryptophan. A D gene is named only where the DNA matches it firmly. Only some rows state a clone size, as once, few, many or a class for expanded clones.

J	size	V	D	DNA	CDR3
TRBJ1-1	NA	TRBV5-4	NA	TGTGCCAGCAGCTGGGGGGGTGCGGGCCCTTCGACTGAAGCTTTCTTT	CASSWGGAGPSTEAFF
TRBJ1-2	NA	TRBV25-1	NA	TGTGCCAGCAGTGAATTGGGCACGAACTATGGCTACACCTTC	CASSELGTNYGYTF
TRBJ2-2	NA	TRBV27	NA	TGTGCCAGCAGTCCATCACAAGGACTCAACACCGGGGAGCTGTTTTTT	CASSPSQGLNTGELFF
TRBJ1-2	NA	TRBV5-8	NA	TGTGCCAGCAGCTTGAGGGGGGGGATCTATGGCTACACCTTC	CASSLRGGIYGYTF
TRBJ1-2	few	TRBV5-1	TRBD1	TGCGCCAGCCACGAGGTGGGACAGGGGGCGAGAGGCTACACCTTC	CASHEVGQGARGYTF
TRBJ2-4	NA	TRBV5-6	TRBD1	TGTGCCAGCAGCTCCTTTCAGGGGGCCCTAGCCAAAAACATTCAGTACTTC	CASSSFQGALAKNIQYF
TRBJ2-5	NA	TRBV6-5	NA	TGTGCCAGCATCGGCAGGGGTGTGGGGTCCCAGTACTTC	CASIGRGVGSQYF
TRBJ2-2	NA	TRBV11-2	TRBD1	TGTGCCAGCAGCCGTCCCGGGACAGGGCAAAGCTTCGCCGGGGAGCTGTTTTTT	CASSRPGTGQSFAGELFF
TRBJ2-4	NA	TRBV30	NA	TGTGCCTGGAGTGTTGTGATCGGGGCCAAAAACATTCAGTACTTC	CAWSVVIGAKNIQYF
TRBJ1-2	NA	TRBV5-1	TRBD1	TGCGCCAGCAGCTTGGTCACAGGGGAGTCCTATGGCTACACCTTC	CASSLVTGESYGYTF
TRBJ2-7	NA	TRBV7-2	NA	TGTGCCAGCAGCCCCGGTCCCGTATTCTTCCGCGAGCAGTACTTC	CASSPGPVFFREQYF
TRBJ2-7	NA	TRBV27	TRBD2	TGTGCCAGCAGTTTAAACACTTGGGGGGGAAGGAGCTCCTACGAGCAGTACTTC	CASSLNTWGGRSSYEQYF
TRBJ1-6	NA	TRBV4-3	TRBD1	TGCGCCAGCAGCCCCCCGGAGGACAGGGTAAATTCACCCCTCCACTTT	CASSPPEDRVNSPLHF
TRBJ2-7	NA	TRBV5-1	NA	TGCGCCAGCAGCCTATGGCGCAGGGATAATCCCTACGAGCAGTACTTC	CASSLWRRDNPYEQYF
TRBJ1-5	NA	TRBV11-2	TRBD1	TGTGCCCATTCGAGGGGGCAGGGAGACTATAGCAATCAGCCCCAGCATTTT	CAHSRGQGDYSNQPQHF
TRBJ2-4	NA	TRBV13	TRBD2	TGTGCCAGCAGCGAGGGGGGCGGGGGGGCGGCCAAAAACATTCAGTACTTC	CASSEGGGGAAKNIQYF
TRBJ1-6	NA	TRBV2	TRBD1	TGTGCCAGCAGTGCCGGGACAGATAATTCACCCCTCCACTTT	CASSAGTDNSPLHF
TRBJ2-1	NA	TRBV10-1	TRBD1	TGCGCCAGCAGTGACTCCGGGACAGGTGCCAGGAGGCAGTTCTTC	CASSDSGTGARRQFF
TRBJ1-2	NA	TRBV27	NA	TGTGCCAGCAGTCTCGTGACAGGAGACTATGGCTACACCTTC	CASSLVTGDYGYTF
TRBJ2-1	NA	TRBV11-2	TRBD2	TGTGCCAGCAGCTTTGTAGCGGGCAATGAGCAGTTCTTC	CASSFVAGNEQFF
TRBJ1-1	few	TRBV25-1	NA	TGTGCCAGCAGTGCCGGACAGTTCATGAACACTGAAGCTTTCTTT	CASSAGQFMNTEAFF
TRBJ2-5	NA	TRBV25-1	TRBD1	TGTGCCAGCAGATGGACAGGGCAAGAAGAGACCCAGTACTTC	CASRWTGQEETQYF
TRBJ2-3	NA	TRBV4-1	TRBD2	TGCGCCAGCAGCCCAGCTCAGCGGGGGGGTTCGGATACGCAGTATTTT	CASSPAQRGGSDTQYF
TRBJ2-7	NA	TRBV18	NA	TGTGCCAGCTCACGGGACTGGTCCTACGAGCAGTACTTC	CASSRDWSYEQYF
TRBJ2-7	NA	TRBV18	TRBD2	TGTGCCAGCTCACCCACACTAGCGGGAGATGGGTACGAGCAGTACTTC	CASSPTLAGDGYEQYF
TRBJ2-6	NA	TRBV7-7	NA	TGTGCCAGCAGCCTTCAGACAGGTAGCTCTGGGGCCAACGTCCTGACTTTC	CASSLQTGSSGANVLTF
TRBJ2-1	NA	TRBV7-9	NA	TGTGCCAGCAGCCCCCCAATTTCTAGAGAAAATGAGCAGTTCTTC	CASSPPISRENEQFF
TRBJ2-2	NA	TRBV5-1	NA	TGCGCCAGCAGCTACGAAAAGGAGGACAGCTTGAACACCGGGGAGCTGTTTTTT	CASSYEKEDSLNTGELFF
TRBJ1-6	NA	TRBV19	NA	TGTGCCAGTAGCCCCAGCCGGAGCTCCTATAATTCACCCCTCCACTTT	CASSPSRSSYNSPLHF
TRBJ1-1	once	TRBV10-3	TRBD1	TGTGCCATCAGCCAGACAGGGTTTGACACTGAAGCTTTCTTT	CAISQTGFDTEAFF
TRBJ1-1	NA	TRBV19	NA	TGTGCCAGTAAGGAGGGCCCGAACACTGAAGCTTTCTTT	CASKEGPNTEAFF
TRBJ2-7	NA	TRBV9	NA	TGTGCCAGCAGCGTAGGGGGTAGCGGGACAGCCTACGAGCAGTACTTC	CASSVGGSGTAYEQYF
TRBJ2-7	NA	TRBV18	NA	TGTGCCAGCTCACCTCTTCCCTACGAGCAGTACTTC	CASSPLPYEQYF
TRBJ2-2	NA	TRBV7-9	TRBD2	TGTGCCAGCAGCTCGGCCGGGACTAGTCAGCCTATAAACACCGGGGAGCTGTTTTTT	CASSSAGTSQPINTGELFF
TRBJ1-1	NA	TRBV5-1	NA	TGCGCCAGCAGCTTAGCCGAAAACACTGAAGCTTTCTTT	CASSLAENTEAFF
TRBJ2-7	NA	TRBV7-3	NA	TGTGCCAGCAGCCCGTCAGATGGGGGAGGGGGAAACGAGCAGTACTTC	CASSPSDGGGGNEQYF
TRBJ1-1	NA	TRBV7-2	NA	TGTGCCAGCAGCCAAGGGGGGAACACTGAAGCTTTCTTT	CASSQGGNTEAFF
TRBJ2-3	NA	TRBV23-1	TRBD1	TGCGCCAGCAAATACAGGGGACGGACAGATACGCAGTATTTT	CASKYRGRTDTQYF
TRBJ1-1	once	TRBV7-9	TRBD1	TGTGCCAGCAGCTATCCCACAGGGGGCCTCAACACTGAAGCTTTCTTT	CASSYPTGGLNTEAFF
TRBJ1-4	NA	TRBV5-5	NA	TGTGCCAGCAGCTTTTCGGCTATCGGAGATGAAAAACTGTTTTTT	CASSFSAIGDEKLFF
TRBJ2-2	NA	TRBV13	TRBD1	TGTGCCAGCAGCTCGACCCGGGACAGGGTGAACACCGGGGAGCTGTTTTTT	CASSSTRDRVNTGELFF
TRBJ1-2	NA	TRBV27	TRBD1	TGTGCCAGCAGCTCAGAAGGACAGGGTGGCTACACCTTC	CASSSEGQGGYTF
TRBJ1-2	once	TRBV7-2	TRBD1	TGTGCCAGCAGCCTAATACAGGGGGCTAGTGGCTACACCTTC	CASSLIQGASGYTF
TRBJ1-3	NA	TRBV2	NA	TGTGCCAGCACGGTCGGAGAGAGCTCTGGAAACACCATATATTTT	CASTVGESSGNTIYF
TRBJ2-5	once	TRBV27	NA	TGTGCCAGCAGTTTCAGGGGCCTGCAAGAGACCCAGTACTTC	CASSFRGLQETQYF
TRBJ1-2	NA	TRBV27	NA	TGTGCCAGCAGTCAGGTCGGGGGAATGGGAGGCTACACCTTC	CASSQVGGMGGYTF
TRBJ2-5	NA	TRBV5-1	NA	TGCGCCAGTTCGACAGCTCAAGAGACCCAGTACTTC	CASSTAQETQYF